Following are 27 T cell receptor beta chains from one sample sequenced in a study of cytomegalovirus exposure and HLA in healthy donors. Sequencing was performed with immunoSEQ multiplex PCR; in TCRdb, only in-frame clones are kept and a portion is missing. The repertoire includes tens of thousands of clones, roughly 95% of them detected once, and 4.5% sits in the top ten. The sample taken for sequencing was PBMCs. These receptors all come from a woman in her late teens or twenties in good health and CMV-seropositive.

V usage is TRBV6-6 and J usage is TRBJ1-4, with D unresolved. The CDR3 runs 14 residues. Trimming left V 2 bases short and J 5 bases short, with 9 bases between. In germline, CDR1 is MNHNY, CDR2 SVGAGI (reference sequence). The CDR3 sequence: CASSYPAKNEKLFF. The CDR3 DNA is TGTGCCAGCAGTTACCCAGCGAAAAATGAAAAACTGTTTTTT.

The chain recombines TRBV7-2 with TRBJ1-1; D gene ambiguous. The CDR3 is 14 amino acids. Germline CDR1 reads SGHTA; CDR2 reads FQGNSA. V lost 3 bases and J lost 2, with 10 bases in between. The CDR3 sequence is CASSFLTGNTEAFF. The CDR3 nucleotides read TGTGCCAGCAGCTTTTTAACGGGAAACACTGAAGCTTTCTTT.

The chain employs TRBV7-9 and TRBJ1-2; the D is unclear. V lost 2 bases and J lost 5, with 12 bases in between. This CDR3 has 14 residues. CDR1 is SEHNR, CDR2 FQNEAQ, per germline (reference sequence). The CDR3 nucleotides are TGTGCCAGCAGCTTACGCACAGCCTTATATGGCTACACCTTC. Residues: CASSLRTALYGYTF.

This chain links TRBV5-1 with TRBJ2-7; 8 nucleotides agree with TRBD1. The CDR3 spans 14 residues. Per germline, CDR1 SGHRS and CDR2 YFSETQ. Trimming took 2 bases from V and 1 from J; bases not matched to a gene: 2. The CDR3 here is CASSFQGASYEQYF. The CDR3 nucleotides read TGCGCCAGCAGCTTCCAGGGGGCGTCCTACGAGCAGTACTTC.

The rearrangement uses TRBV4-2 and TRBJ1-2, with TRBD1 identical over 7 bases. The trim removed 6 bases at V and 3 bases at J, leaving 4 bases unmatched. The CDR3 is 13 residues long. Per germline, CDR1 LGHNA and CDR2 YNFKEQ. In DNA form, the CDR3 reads TGTGCCAGCAGGCGCACAGGGGACTATGGCTACACCTTC. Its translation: CASRRTGDYGYTF.

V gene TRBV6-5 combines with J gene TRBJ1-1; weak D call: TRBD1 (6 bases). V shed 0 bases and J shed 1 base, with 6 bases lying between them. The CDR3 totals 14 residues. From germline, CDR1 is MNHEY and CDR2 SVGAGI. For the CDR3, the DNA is TGTGCCAGCAGTTACTCACAGGGGAACACTGAAGCTTTCTTT. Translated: CASSYSQGNTEAFF.

The CDR3 reads CASSPSSGNTGELFF. The CDR3 DNA follows: TGTGCCAGCAGCCCCTCCAGCGGAAACACCGGGGAGCTGTTTTTT. The V call is TRBV5-4, the J call TRBJ2-2, with TRBD2 as a possible D gene (5 bases). Per germline, CDR1 SGHNT and CDR2 YYREEE (reference sequence). CDR3 size: 15 residues. Deletions cut 4 bases from V and 2 bases from J, with 12 bases between.

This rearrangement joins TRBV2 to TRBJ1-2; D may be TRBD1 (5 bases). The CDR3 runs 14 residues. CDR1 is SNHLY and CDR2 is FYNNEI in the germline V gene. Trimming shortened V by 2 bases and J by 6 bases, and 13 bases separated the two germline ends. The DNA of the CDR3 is TGTGCCAGCAGTGAACGTAGGGGTTTCGATGGCTACACCTTC. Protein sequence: CASSERRGFDGYTF.

CDR3 bases: TGTGCCACCCATGTGGGGAGGGAGCAGTACTTC. Encoded protein: CATHVGREQYF. This chain connects TRBV28 to TRBJ2-7; tentatively, D is TRBD2 (6 bases). From germline, CDR1 is MDHEN and CDR2 SYDVKM. The CDR3 is 11 amino acids. Trimming removed 10 bases at V and 7 bases at J, with 14 bases between.

CDR3 region: CASSNTGSTNEKLFF. In nucleotides, the CDR3 is TGTGCCAGCAGCAATACAGGGTCGACTAATGAAAAACTGTTTTTT. V is TRBV28 and J is TRBJ1-4; tentatively, D is TRBD1 (6 bases). Germline V gene lookup returns CDR1 MDHEN and CDR2 SYDVKM. The CDR3 spans 15 residues. Trimming pared 6 bases from V and 2 bases from J, leaving 13 bases between.

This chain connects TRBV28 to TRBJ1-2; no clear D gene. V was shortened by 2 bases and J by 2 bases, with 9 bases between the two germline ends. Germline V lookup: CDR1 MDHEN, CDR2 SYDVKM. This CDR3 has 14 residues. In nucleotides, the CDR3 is TGTGCCAGCAGTTTACGCGGATTCAACTATGGCTACACCTTC. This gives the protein CASSLRGFNYGYTF.

The CDR3 reads CASSLSHYSETQYF. CDR3 nucleotides: TGTGCCAGCAGCTTGAGCCATTATTCGGAGACCCAGTACTTC. V is TRBV11-2 and J is TRBJ2-5, with D unclear. This CDR3 is built from 14 residues. The germline V and J ends were trimmed by 3 bases and 5 bases, with 13 bases remaining between them. Germline assignment: CDR1 SGHAT and CDR2 FQNNGV.

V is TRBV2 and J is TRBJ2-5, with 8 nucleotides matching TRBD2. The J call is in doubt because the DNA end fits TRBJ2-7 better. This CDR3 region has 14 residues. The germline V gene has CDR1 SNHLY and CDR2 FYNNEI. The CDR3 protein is CASGPGTSRAEQYF. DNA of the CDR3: TGTGCCAGCGGCCCGGGGACTAGTAGGGCCGAGCAGTACTTC.

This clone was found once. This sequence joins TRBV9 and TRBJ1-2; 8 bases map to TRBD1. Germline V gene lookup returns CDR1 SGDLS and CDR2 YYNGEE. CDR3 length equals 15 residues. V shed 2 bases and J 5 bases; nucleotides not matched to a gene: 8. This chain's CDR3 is CASSVSGGMEYGYTF. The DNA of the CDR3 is TGTGCCAGCAGCGTCTCAGGGGGCATGGAGTATGGCTACACCTTC.

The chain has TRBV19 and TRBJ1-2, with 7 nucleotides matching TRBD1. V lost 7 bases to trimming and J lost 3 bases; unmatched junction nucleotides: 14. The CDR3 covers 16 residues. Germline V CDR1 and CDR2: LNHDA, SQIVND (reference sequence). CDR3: CASKGTATPSYYGYTF. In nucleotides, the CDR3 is TGTGCCAGTAAGGGGACAGCAACACCGTCATACTATGGCTACACCTTC.

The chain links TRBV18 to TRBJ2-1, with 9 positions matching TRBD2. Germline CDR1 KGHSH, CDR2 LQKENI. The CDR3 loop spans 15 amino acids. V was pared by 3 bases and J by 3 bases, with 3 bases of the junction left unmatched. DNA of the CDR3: TGTGCCAGCTCACCGCGGACTAGCGACTACAATGAGCAGTTCTTC. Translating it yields CASSPRTSDYNEQFF.

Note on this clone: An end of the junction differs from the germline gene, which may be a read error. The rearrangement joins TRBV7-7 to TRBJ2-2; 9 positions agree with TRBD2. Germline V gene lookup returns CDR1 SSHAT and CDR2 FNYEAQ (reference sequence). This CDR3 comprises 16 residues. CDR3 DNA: TGTGCTAGCAGCTTAGTGGCGGGAGGGCCGGCCGGGGAGCTGTTTTTT. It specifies CASSLVAGGPAGELFF.

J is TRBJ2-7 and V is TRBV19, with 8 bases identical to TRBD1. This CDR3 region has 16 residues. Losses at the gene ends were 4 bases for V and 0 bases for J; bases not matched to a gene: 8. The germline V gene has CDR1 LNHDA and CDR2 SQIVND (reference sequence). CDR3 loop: CASSRWGDRSSYEQYF. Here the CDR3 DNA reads TGTGCCAGTAGTAGATGGGGGGACAGGTCCTCCTACGAGCAGTACTTC.

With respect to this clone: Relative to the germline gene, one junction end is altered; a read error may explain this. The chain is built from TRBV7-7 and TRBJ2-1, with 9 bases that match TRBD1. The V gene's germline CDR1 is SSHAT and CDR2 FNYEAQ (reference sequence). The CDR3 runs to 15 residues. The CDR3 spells CASSLVPGQGNEQFF. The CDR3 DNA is TGTGCTAGCAGCTTAGTACCGGGACAGGGCAATGAGCAGTTCTTC.

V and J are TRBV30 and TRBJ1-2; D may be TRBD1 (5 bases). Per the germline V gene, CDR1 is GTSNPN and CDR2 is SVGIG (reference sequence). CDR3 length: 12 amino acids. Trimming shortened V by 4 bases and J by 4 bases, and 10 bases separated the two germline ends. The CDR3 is CAWIRDSYGYTF. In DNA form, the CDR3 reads TGTGCCTGGATCAGAGACAGCTATGGCTACACCTTC.

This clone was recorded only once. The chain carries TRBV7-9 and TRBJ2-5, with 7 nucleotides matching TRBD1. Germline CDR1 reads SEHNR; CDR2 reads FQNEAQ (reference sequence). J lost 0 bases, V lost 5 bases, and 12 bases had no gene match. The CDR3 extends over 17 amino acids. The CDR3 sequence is CASSALPTGWDQETQYF. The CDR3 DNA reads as TGTGCCAGCAGCGCCCTACCGACAGGGTGGGACCAAGAGACCCAGTACTTC.

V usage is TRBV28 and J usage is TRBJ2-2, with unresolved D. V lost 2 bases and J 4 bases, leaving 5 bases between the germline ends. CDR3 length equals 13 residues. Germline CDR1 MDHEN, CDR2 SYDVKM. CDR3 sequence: CASSLAGTGELFF. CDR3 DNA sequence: TGTGCCAGCAGTTTAGCAGGCACCGGGGAGCTGTTTTTT.

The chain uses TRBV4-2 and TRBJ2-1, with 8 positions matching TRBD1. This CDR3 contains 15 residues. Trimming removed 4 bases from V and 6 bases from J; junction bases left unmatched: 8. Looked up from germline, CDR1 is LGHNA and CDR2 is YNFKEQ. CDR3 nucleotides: TGTGCCAGCAGCCCCGGGACAGGCGAAAGCAATGAGCAGTTCTTC. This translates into CASSPGTGESNEQFF.

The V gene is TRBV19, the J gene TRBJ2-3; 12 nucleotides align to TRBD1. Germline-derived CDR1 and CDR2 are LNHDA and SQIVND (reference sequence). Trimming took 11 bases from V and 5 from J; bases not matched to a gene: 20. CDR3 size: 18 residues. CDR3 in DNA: TGTGCCCAAAAAAGGGGCTTGTGGGACAGGGGGCAAATAGATACGCAGTATTTT. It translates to CAQKRGLWDRGQIDTQYF.

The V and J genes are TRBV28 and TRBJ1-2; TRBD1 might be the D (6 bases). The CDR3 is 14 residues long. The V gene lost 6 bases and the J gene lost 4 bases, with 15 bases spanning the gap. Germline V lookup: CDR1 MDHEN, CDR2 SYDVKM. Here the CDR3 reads CASRRRGASYGYTF. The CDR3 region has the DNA TGTGCCAGCAGACGCAGGGGCGCGAGCTATGGCTACACCTTC.

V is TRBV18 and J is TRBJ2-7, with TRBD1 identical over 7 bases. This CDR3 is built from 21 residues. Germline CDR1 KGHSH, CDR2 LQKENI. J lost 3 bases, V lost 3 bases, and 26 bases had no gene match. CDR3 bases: TGTGCCAGCTCACCCCCACTACTTGTGGGACAGAAAATACGTTGGGGCTACGAGCAGTACTTC. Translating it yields CASSPPLLVGQKIRWGYEQYF.

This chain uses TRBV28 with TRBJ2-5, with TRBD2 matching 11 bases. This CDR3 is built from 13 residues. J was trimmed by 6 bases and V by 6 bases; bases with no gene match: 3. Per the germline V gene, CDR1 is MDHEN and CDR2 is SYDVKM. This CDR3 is CASSPSGRKTQYF. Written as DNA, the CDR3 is TGTGCCAGCAGCCCTAGCGGGAGGAAGACCCAGTACTTC.